A single sample gave rise to the 19 T cell receptor beta chains below, sequenced in a study of CD8 T cells in ankylosing spondylitis. Regarding the study as a whole: Ankylosing spondylitis blood appeared to be characterized by a TCR beta motif of eight or nine highly homologous variants.

The antigens for these receptors are not known. TCRdb itself ran the 5' RACE reads through MiXCR, one entry per CDR3 protein. The repertoire includes 200,000 to 250,000 distinct CDR3 sequences, 7.3% of them detected once, and approximately 15% sits in the top ten. Specimen: blood, either unsorted or a sorted T cell fraction (not recorded which). The receptors originated from a male donor with ankylosing spondylitis.

In this sample, this clonotype turned up many times. The chain uses TRBV7-3 and TRBJ2-1; 8 bases are shared with TRBD1. There are 13 residues in the CDR3. Germline CDR1 reads SGHTA; CDR2 reads FQGTGA. Germline trimming cut 1 base from V and 9 bases from J; bases unmatched to any gene: 2. The CDR3 DNA reads as TGTGCCAGCAGCTTAAGGGACAGGACTGAGCAGTTCTTC. Its protein product is CASSLRDRTEQFF.

This clonotype was picked up many times. V usage is TRBV4-3 and J usage is TRBJ2-5; D unresolved. The CDR3 totals 15 residues. Trimming took 4 bases from V and 0 from J, leaving 12 bases between them. Germline CDR1 is LGHNA and CDR2 is YSLEER. The CDR3 coding sequence is TGCGCCAGCAGCCGGCTTTGGGAAAACCAAGAGACCCAGTACTTC. Protein: CASSRLWENQETQYF.

This clonotype has at least ten counts. The chain couples TRBV27 to TRBJ1-2; TRBD1 might be the D (6 bases). There are 14 residues in the CDR3. Germline assignment: CDR1 MNHEY and CDR2 SMNVEV (reference sequence). The germline V and J ends were trimmed by 5 bases and 4 bases, with 14 bases remaining between them. CDR3 sequence: CASSQSGGLYGYTF. CDR3 bases: TGTGCCAGCAGTCAGTCGGGGGGGCTCTATGGCTACACCTTC.

The sample holds many counts of this clonotype. The gene calls are TRBV9 and TRBJ1-2; weak D call: TRBD1 (5 bases). CDR1 and CDR2 (germline): SGDLS, YYNGEE. V was shortened by 1 base and J by 4 bases, with 11 bases between the two germline ends. The CDR3 totals 14 residues. Written as DNA, the CDR3 is TGTGCCAGCAGCGTATCAGGGAACCTCTATGGCTACACCTTC. Its protein is CASSVSGNLYGYTF.

The chain links TRBV4-2 to TRBJ2-7; D possibly corresponds to TRBD2 (5 bases). The V and J ends lost 0 bases and 1 base respectively, with 7 bases between them. There are 14 residues in the CDR3. CDR1 is LGHNA, CDR2 YNFKEQ, per germline. CDR3 protein: CASSQELGSYEQYF. In DNA, the CDR3 is TGTGCCAGCAGCCAAGAACTAGGTTCCTACGAGCAGTACTTC.

This clonotype came up many times. The chain recombines TRBV9 with TRBJ2-2; D might be TRBD2 (5 bases). This CDR3 contains 16 residues. The V end lost 0 bases, the J end lost 9 bases, and 18 bases lay between the germline ends. CDR1 is SGDLS and CDR2 is YYNGEE in the germline V gene. The chain's CDR3 is CASSVDGGSFARELFF. CDR3 coding DNA: TGTGCCAGCAGCGTAGATGGCGGGTCATTCGCCCGGGAGCTGTTTTTT.

V usage is TRBV6-1 and J usage is TRBJ2-1, with 10 bases aligning to TRBD2. The germline CDR1 and CDR2 sequences are MNHNS and SASEGT. V was pared by 6 bases and J by 2 bases, with 4 bases of the junction left unmatched. The CDR3 is 15 residues long. CDR3 protein: CASSRSGGAYNEQFF. CDR3 nucleotide sequence: TGTGCCAGCAGCCGGAGCGGGGGGGCCTACAATGAGCAGTTCTTC.

This clonotype was recorded at least ten times. This sequence joins TRBV20-1 and TRBJ1-1, with a weak D call TRBD1 (5 bases). V lost 6 bases, J lost 4 bases, and 12 bases lay in between. The CDR3 is made up of 12 amino acids. Germline lookup yields CDR1 DFQATT and CDR2 SNEGSKA (reference sequence). CDR3 sequence (DNA): TGCAGTGCCAGGTGGGGGGGCACTGAAGCTTTCTTT. It translates to CSARWGGTEAFF.

This clonotype was observed at least ten times. The chain employs TRBV7-9 and TRBJ1-1; D is uncertain. This CDR3 is built from 13 residues. Deletions cut 5 bases from V and 3 bases from J, with 10 bases between. Germline CDR1 and CDR2: SEHNR and FQNEAQ (reference sequence). CDR3 amino acids: CASSVNGDTEAFF. In DNA, the CDR3 is TGTGCCAGCAGCGTCAACGGGGACACTGAAGCTTTCTTT. Filled out from reference TRBV7-9 and TRBJ1-1, the complete variable domain reads DTGVSQNPRHKITKRGQNVTFRCDPISEHNRLYWYRQTLGQGPEFLTYFQNEAQLEKSRLLSDRFSAERPKGSFSTLEIQRTEQGDSAMYLCASSVNGDTEAFFGQGTRLTVV.

Regarding this clonotype: A junction end diverges from the germline sequence, so it may reflect a read error. The chain has TRBV4-1 and TRBJ2-3; weak D call: TRBD2 (5 bases). This CDR3 comprises 16 residues. CDR1 is MGHRA, CDR2 YSYEKL, per germline. CDR3 sequence (DNA): TGCGCCAGCAGCGAAGAAAGCGGTTCTAGCACAGATACGCAGTATTTT. Translating it yields CASSEESGSSTDTQYF.

This clonotype was detected ten times or more. The chain carries TRBV5-1 and TRBJ2-2, with 7 bases that match TRBD1. J was trimmed by 2 bases and V by 2 bases; bases with no gene match: 3. Germline V gene data show CDR1 as SGHRS and CDR2 as YFSETQ. The CDR3 has 15 amino acids. CDR3 region: CASSLRTGNTGELFF. For the CDR3, the DNA is TGCGCCAGCAGCTTACGGACAGGAAACACCGGGGAGCTGTTTTTT.

This clonotype was seen at least ten times. The chain couples TRBV28 to TRBJ2-1; D tentatively fits TRBD1 or TRBD2 (5 bases each). The CDR3 contains 16 residues. The germline gives CDR1 MDHEN, CDR2 SYDVKM. V was cut by 6 bases and J by 7 bases, with 22 bases left in between. CDR3 sequence: CASSRTGTPAGNEQFF. The CDR3 DNA follows: TGTGCCAGCAGCCGGACCGGGACCCCCGCCGGGAATGAGCAGTTCTTC.

There are many counts of this clonotype. The chain carries TRBV9 and TRBJ2-5; 11 nucleotides agree with TRBD1. With 2 bases clipped from V and 0 bases from J, the junction kept 3 bases outside the gene matches. The germline gives CDR1 SGDLS, CDR2 YYNGEE. The CDR3 loop spans 16 amino acids. The CDR3 coding sequence is TGTGCCAGCAGCGTTAGGGACAGGGGGAACCAAGAGACCCAGTACTTC. The encoded protein is CASSVRDRGNQETQYF.

The J gene is TRBJ2-5, the V gene TRBV18; 7 positions match TRBD1. The germline V gene encodes CDR1 KGHSH and CDR2 LQKENI. V dropped 8 bases and J dropped 5; count of bases not matched to a gene: 26. The CDR3 sequence is 19 residues long. CDR3 protein: CASPFTDTPDRRFVETQYF. The CDR3, as DNA: TGTGCCAGCCCGTTTACGGACACTCCGGACAGGAGGTTTGTCGAGACCCAGTACTTC.

This clonotype was found many times. The chain joins TRBV9 to TRBJ2-7; tentative D call: TRBD2 (5 bases). The CDR3 consists of 15 residues. CDR1 and CDR2 from the germline V gene are SGDLS and YYNGEE. V was shortened by 1 base and J by 0 bases, with 11 bases between the two germline ends. CDR3 amino acids: CASSVFSSSSYEQYF. CDR3 nucleotides: TGTGCCAGCAGCGTATTCTCTAGCTCCTCCTACGAGCAGTACTTC. Full variable domain (missing parts from reference TRBV9 and TRBJ2-7): DSGVTQTPKHLITATGQRVTLRCSPRSGDLSVYWYQQSLDQGLQFLIQYYNGEERAKGNILERFSAQQFPDLHSELNLSSLELGDSALYFCASSVFSSSSYEQYFGPGTRLTVT.

This clonotype was seen a few times. The chain links TRBV30 to TRBJ1-1; no reliable D call. The CDR3 runs to 11 residues. Between the trimmed V and J ends, which lost 4 bases and 0 bases, there was a span of 3 bases. CDR1 is GTSNPN and CDR2 is SVGIG in the germline V gene (reference sequence). The CDR3 protein is CAWTLNTEAFF. CDR3 sequence (DNA): TGTGCCTGGACATTGAACACTGAAGCTTTCTTT.

This clonotype appeared many times. V is TRBV7-9 and J is TRBJ1-1, with 11 bases that match TRBD1. The CDR3 loop spans 16 amino acids. Germline CDR1 reads SEHNR; CDR2 reads FQNEAQ (reference sequence). V was clipped by 7 bases and J by 5 bases; unmatched bases: 12. As DNA, the CDR3 is TGTGCCAGCACATTACCCCCGGGACAGGGGGGTACTGAAGCTTTCTTT. This codes for CASTLPPGQGGTEAFF.

This clonotype was observed many times. V and J are TRBV7-2 and TRBJ1-1; no reliable D call. The CDR3 has 16 residues. Looked up from germline, CDR1 is SGHTA and CDR2 is FQGNSA. V lost 1 base and J 5 bases, leaving 17 bases between the germline ends. CDR3 residues: CASSLGGREMGTEAFF. The CDR3 DNA reads TGTGCCAGCAGCTTAGGTGGGAGGGAGATGGGGACTGAAGCTTTCTTT.

There are many counts of this clonotype. The V call is TRBV28, the J call TRBJ1-1; no clear D gene. Trimming removed 4 bases at V and 1 base at J, with 10 bases between. Germline assignment: CDR1 MDHEN and CDR2 SYDVKM. This CDR3 has 14 amino acids. In DNA form, the CDR3 reads TGTGCCAGCAGTTCCCTGGACGGGAACACTGAAGCTTTCTTT. It encodes CASSSLDGNTEAFF.